This TCR beta chain was identified in a study of T cells in Graves' hyperthyroidism and ophthalmopathy. This CDR3 region has 14 residues. Germline loops: CDR1 LGHDT, CDR2 YNNKEL (reference sequence). V lost 3 bases and J 1 base, leaving 7 bases between the germline ends. This clonotype was counted between two and nine times. TCR beta CDR3 regions were amplified from RNA. First-round RT-PCR of the TCR CDR3 relied on the HTBI primer set. TCRdb reprocessed the multiplex PCR reads via MiXCR and lists one record per CDR3 protein. Of about 580,000 distinct CDR3 sequences in the sample, about 43% were seen once.

The receptor comes from a woman between 18 and 29 years old with Graves' hyperthyroidism. Sequenced material: peripheral blood or thyroid tissue (not recorded which). The J gene is TRBJ1-5, the V gene TRBV3-1; D is ambiguous. CDR3 sequence reads: CASSQFRSNQPQHF. The CDR3 coding sequence is TGTGCCAGCAGCCAGTTTAGGAGCAATCAGCCCCAGCATTTT.